The 7 T cell receptor beta chains presented below share a single source sample, sequenced in a study of T cells in Graves' hyperthyroidism and ophthalmopathy. The TCR beta CDR3 regions underwent amplification using RNA transcripts as the source. Using the HTBI primer set, a first-round RT-PCR was run on the TCR CDR3. TCRdb re-derived calls from the multiplex PCR reads in MiXCR, one entry per CDR3 protein. The table has 600,000 to 650,000 distinct CDR3 sequences, less than 25% seen once. Sample: blood. The source is a young man with Graves' ophthalmopathy.

V is TRBV7-9 and J is TRBJ1-1; D not resolved. The CDR3 is 13 amino acids. Germline-derived CDR1 and CDR2 are SEHNR and FQNEAQ (reference sequence). Trimming took off 2 bases at V and 5 bases at J, with 9 bases between the two ends. The CDR3 protein is CASSLLTETEAFF. The CDR3 region has the DNA TGTGCCAGCAGCTTATTGACGGAAACTGAAGCTTTCTTT.

The chain recombines TRBV20-1 with TRBJ2-7, with D possibly called TRBD1 or TRBD2 (5 bases each). V was clipped by 5 bases and J by 3 bases, with 26 bases between them. CDR3 length: 17 residues. Germline V gene sequence: CDR1 DFQATT, CDR2 SNEGSKA (reference sequence). CDR3 sequence (DNA): TGCAGTGCTCGCCTATCCTTACACCGGGACGCACTCTACGAGCAGTACTTC. Translating gives CSARLSLHRDALYEQYF.

This clonotype was counted once. Compared with germline, one end of the junction differs, possibly owing to a read error. J is TRBJ1-1 and V is TRBV5-1; D not certain. Germline assignment: CDR1 SGHRS and CDR2 YFSETQ. The CDR3 is 13 amino acids. The CDR3 DNA follows: TGCGCCAGCAGCCCCCGGGTGAACGCTGAAGCTTTCTTT. Translation: CASSPRVNAEAFF.

This chain joins TRBV20-1 and TRBJ2-1; D not certain. CDR1 and CDR2 (germline): DFQATT, SNEGSKA (reference sequence). V lost 6 bases and J lost 4, with 16 bases in between. The CDR3 runs to 14 residues. This CDR3 reads CSAPTASVYNEQFF. The CDR3 DNA is TGCAGTGCCCCTACCGCAAGCGTTTACAATGAGCAGTTCTTC.

This chain links TRBV6-1 with TRBJ1-1; unclear D gene. The germline V gene has CDR1 MNHNS and CDR2 SASEGT. Trimming took 6 bases from V and 2 from J, leaving 13 bases between them. The CDR3 extends over 14 amino acids. CDR3 amino acids: CASRKGSGNTEAFF. The DNA for the CDR3 is TGTGCCAGCAGAAAAGGGTCGGGAAACACTGAAGCTTTCTTT.

This chain joins TRBV28 and TRBJ2-7; D unclear. The CDR3 covers 14 residues. Deletions cut 5 bases from V and 6 bases from J, with 17 bases between. Germline V gives CDR1 MDHEN, CDR2 SYDVKM. The CDR3 region is CASSAPRSFSEQYF. The CDR3 DNA sequence: TGTGCCAGCAGTGCCCCCCGGTCGTTTTCCGAGCAGTACTTC.

V is TRBV12-3 or TRBV12-4 and J is TRBJ2-2; a weak D match, TRBD1 (6 bases). The CDR3 contains 14 residues. Trimming took off 5 bases at V and 7 bases at J, with 14 bases between the two ends. This CDR3 is CASSPAGVGGELFF. CDR3 nucleotides: TGTGCCAGCAGTCCGGCAGGGGTCGGCGGGGAGCTGTTTTTT.